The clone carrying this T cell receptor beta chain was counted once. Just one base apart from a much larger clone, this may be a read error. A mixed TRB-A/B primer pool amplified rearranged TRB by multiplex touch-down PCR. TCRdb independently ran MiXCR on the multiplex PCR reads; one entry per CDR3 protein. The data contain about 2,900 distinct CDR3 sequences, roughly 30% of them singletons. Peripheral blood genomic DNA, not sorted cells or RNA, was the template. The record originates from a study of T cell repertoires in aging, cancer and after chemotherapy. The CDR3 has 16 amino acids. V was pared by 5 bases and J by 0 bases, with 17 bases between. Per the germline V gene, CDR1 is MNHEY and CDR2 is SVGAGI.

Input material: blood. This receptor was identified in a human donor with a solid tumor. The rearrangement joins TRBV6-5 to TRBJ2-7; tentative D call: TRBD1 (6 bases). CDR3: CASSINPGVISYEQYF. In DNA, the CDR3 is TGTGCCAGCAGTATCAATCCAGGGGTCATCTCCTACGAGCAGTACTTC.